The clone carrying this T cell receptor (beta chain) showed up just once. These data originate in a study of T cell responses to AZD1222 COVID-19 vaccine. V was shortened by 4 bases and J by 0 bases, with 14 bases between the two germline ends. This CDR3 is built from 16 residues. Per the germline V gene, CDR1 is SGHKS and CDR2 is YYEKEE (reference sequence). Assay used: immunoSEQ multiplex PCR; TCRdb lists only in-frame clones, some missing. This table holds 150,000 to 200,000 clones, roughly 91% found once. V usage is TRBV5-5 and J usage is TRBJ1-3, with D perhaps matching TRBD1 (6 bases). The source of this sequence is an adult who received the AZD1222 COVID-19 vaccine. Material: peripheral blood, obtained 28 days after the second AZD1222 dose. The CDR3 loop is CASSADSSSSGNTIYF. CDR3 coding DNA: TGTGCCAGCAGCGCGGACAGTTCCTCCTCTGGAAACACCATATATTTT.